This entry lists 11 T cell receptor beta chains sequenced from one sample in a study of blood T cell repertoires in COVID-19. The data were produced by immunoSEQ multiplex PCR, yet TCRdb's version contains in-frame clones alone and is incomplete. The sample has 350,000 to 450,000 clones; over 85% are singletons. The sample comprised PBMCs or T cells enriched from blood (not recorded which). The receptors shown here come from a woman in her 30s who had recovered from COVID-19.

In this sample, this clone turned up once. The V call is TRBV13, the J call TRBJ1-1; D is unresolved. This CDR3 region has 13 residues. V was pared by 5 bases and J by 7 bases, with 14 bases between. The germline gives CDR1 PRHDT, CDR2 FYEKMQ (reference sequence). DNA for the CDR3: TGTGCCAGCAGCCTGAGCGAGGGTCTTGAAGCTTTCTTT. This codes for CASSLSEGLEAFF.

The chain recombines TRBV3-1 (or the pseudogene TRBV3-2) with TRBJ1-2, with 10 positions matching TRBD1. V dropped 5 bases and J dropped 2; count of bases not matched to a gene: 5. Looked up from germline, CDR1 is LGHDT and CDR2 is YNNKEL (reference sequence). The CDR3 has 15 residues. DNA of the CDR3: TGTGCCAGCAGCGCCGGACAGGGGGAAAACTATGGCTACACCTTC. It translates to CASSAGQGENYGYTF.

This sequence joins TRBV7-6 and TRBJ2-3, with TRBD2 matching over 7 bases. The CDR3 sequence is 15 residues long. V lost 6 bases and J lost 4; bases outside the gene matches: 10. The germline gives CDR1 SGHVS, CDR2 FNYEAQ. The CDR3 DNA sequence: TGTGCCAGCAGTTCCCTAGCGGCGGGCGCAGATACGCAGTATTTT. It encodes CASSSLAAGADTQYF.

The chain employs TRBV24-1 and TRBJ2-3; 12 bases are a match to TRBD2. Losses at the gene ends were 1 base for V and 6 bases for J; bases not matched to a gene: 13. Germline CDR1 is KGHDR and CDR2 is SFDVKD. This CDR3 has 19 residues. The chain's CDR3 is CATSDFGSGLAGPRDTQYF. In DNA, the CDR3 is TGTGCCACCAGTGATTTTGGGTCGGGACTAGCGGGCCCGAGGGATACGCAGTATTTT.

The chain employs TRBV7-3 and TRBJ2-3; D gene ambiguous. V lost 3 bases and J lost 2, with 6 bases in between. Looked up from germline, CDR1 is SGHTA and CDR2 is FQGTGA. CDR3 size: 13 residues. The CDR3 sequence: CASSFSPTDTQYF. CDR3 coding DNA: TGTGCCAGCAGCTTTTCTCCCACAGATACGCAGTATTTT.

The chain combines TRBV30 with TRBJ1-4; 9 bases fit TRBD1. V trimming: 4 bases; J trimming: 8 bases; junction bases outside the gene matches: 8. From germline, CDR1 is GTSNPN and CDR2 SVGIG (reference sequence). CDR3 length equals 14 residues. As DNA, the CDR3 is TGTGCCTGGAAGGGACAGGGAAGTATGGAAAAACTGTTTTTT. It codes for CAWKGQGSMEKLFF.

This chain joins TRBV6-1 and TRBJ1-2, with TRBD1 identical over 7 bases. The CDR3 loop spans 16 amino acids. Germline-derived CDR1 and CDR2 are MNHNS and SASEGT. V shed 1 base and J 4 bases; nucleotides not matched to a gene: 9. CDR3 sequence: CASSEGTYRGIYGYTF. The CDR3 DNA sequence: TGTGCCAGCAGTGAAGGCACCTACAGGGGAATCTATGGCTACACCTTC.

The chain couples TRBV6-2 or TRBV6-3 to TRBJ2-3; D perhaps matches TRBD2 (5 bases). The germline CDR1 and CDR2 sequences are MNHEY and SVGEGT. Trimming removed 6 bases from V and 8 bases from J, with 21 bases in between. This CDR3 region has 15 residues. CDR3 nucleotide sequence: TGTGCCAGCAGCCCTCCGGGGTCGAGGAGAGGTACGCAGTATTTT. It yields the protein CASSPPGSRRGTQYF.

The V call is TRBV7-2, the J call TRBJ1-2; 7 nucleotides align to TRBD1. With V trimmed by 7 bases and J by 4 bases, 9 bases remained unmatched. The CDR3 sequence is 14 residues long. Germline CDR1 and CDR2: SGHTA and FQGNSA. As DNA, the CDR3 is TGTGCCAGCAACCTCCCAGGGGGATCCTATGGCTACACCTTC. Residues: CASNLPGGSYGYTF.

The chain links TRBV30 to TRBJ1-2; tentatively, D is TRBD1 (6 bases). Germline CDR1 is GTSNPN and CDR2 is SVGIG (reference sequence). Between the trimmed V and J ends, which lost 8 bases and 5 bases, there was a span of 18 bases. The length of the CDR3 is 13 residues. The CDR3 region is CAMAPGTQYGYTF. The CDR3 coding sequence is TGTGCCATGGCACCCGGGACACAATATGGCTACACCTTC.

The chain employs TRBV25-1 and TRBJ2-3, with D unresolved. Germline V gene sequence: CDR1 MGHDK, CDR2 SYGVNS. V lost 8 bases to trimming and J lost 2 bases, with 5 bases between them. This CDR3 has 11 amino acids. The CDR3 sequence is CASLSTDTQYF. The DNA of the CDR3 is TGTGCCAGCCTCTCCACAGATACGCAGTATTTT.